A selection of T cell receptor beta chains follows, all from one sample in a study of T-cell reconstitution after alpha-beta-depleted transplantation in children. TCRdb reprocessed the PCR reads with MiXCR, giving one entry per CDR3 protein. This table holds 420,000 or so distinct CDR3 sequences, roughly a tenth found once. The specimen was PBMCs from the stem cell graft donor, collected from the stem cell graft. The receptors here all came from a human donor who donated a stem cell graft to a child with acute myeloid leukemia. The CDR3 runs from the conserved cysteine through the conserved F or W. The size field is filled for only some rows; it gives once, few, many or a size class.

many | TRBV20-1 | CSVDRGRKETQYF
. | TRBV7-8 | CASSQASDYGYTF
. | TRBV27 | CASSLLGWASGTEAFF
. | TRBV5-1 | CASSSPGTSGSGRRDTQYF
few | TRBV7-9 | CASSSLTGSVNTEAFF
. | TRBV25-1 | CAGGGGNTIYF
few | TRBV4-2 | CASSRTVEETQYF
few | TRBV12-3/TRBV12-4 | CASSWDPGTSSGNTIYF
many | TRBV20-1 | CSATKDWDQPQHF
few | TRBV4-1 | CASSQVRRGGSGEAFF
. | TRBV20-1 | CSARDKDRRQIQESQYF
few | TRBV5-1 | CASSFGLPTDTQYF
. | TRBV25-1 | CASSASSDTGELFF
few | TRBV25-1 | CASSEWGVDTGELFF
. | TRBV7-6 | CASSLDTGDQPQHF
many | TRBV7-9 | CASSSTGPVAKNIQYF
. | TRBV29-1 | CSVMTEQETQYF
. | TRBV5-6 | CASSPPWGRVYNEQFF
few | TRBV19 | CASIWGGTQYF
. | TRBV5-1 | CASTGGGGSYGYTF
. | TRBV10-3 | CAISVGTAYHETQYF
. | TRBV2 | CASNRAGMGFF
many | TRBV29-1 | CSVAVAGSLNQPQHF
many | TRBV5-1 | CASSLDGTSGATGELFF
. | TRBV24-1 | CATSDTSGHQFANTGELFF
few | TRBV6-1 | CASSAWTGYQETQYF
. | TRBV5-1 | CASSPGIAQSEQFF
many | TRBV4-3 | CASSQEVVGLTNEKLFF
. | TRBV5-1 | CASSDQRGENIQYF
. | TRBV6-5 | CASSYSGGFGELFF
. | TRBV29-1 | CSVKGQGSGANVLTF
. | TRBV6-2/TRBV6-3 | CASSYAGGVNEQFF
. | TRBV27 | CASSLQPGQGYGYTF
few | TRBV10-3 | CAISGGTPLKAFF
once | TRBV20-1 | CSARAPGLAGPGGTGELFF
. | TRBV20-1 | CSAFQPGWYNEQFF
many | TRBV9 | CASSVATGNGNTIYF
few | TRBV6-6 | CATRGYTEAFF
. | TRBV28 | CASSLLGGRSPLHF
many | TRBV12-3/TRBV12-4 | CASSLAGEIGEKLFF
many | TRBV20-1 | CSALPGQGKGIQYF
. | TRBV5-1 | CASSLPTSGSPAEDTQYF
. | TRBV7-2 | CASSLAPQRAGDSYNEQFF
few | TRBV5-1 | CASSRVLNTEAFF
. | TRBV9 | CASSVGIRGLDTEAFF
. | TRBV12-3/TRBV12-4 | CASSRDREKGQPHHF
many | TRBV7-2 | CASSLRGSGGAGDTQYF
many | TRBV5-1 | CASTKAGHSYNEQFF
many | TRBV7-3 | CASSLTSGSANEQFF
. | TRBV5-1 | CASRDPSSTDTQYF
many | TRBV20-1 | CSARTSRYNEQFF
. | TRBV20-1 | CSARSVQNNNEQFF
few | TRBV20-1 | CSAQRGGKVNEQFF